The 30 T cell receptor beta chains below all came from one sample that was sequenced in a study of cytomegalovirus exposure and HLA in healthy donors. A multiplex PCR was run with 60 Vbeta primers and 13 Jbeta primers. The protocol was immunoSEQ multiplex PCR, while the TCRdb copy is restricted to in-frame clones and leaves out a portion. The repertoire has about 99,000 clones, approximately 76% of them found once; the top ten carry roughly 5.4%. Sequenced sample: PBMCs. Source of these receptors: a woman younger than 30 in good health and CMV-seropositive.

This CDR3 is CASSVSGTSANEQFF. The DNA for the CDR3 is TGTGCCAGCAGCGTTTCCGGGACTAGCGCCAATGAGCAGTTCTTC. V usage is TRBV9 and J usage is TRBJ2-1, with 10 bases aligning to TRBD2. V dropped 2 bases and J dropped 6; count of bases not matched to a gene: 5. The CDR3 has 15 residues. Germline CDR1 reads SGDLS; CDR2 reads YYNGEE.

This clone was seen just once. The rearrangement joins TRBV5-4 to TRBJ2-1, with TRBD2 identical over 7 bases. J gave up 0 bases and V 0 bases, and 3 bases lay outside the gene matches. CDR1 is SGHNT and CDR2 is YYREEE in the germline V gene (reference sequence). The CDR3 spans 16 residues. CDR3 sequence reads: CASSLGGGNSYNEQFF. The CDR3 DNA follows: TGTGCCAGCAGCTTGGGGGGAGGGAACTCCTACAATGAGCAGTTCTTC.

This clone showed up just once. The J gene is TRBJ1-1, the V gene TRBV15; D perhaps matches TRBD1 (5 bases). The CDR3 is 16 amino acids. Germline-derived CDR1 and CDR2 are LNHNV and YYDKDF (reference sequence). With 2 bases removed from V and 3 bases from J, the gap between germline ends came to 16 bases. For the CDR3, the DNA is TGTGCCACCAGCAGACCGGATGGTCGGGGGTACACTGAAGCTTTCTTT. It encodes CATSRPDGRGYTEAFF.

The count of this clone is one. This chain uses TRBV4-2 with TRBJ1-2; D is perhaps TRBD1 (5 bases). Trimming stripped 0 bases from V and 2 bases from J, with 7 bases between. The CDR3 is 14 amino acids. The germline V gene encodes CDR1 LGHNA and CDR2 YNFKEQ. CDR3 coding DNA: TGTGCCAGCAGCCAAGAGAAGGGGAACTATGGCTACACCTTC. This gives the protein CASSQEKGNYGYTF.

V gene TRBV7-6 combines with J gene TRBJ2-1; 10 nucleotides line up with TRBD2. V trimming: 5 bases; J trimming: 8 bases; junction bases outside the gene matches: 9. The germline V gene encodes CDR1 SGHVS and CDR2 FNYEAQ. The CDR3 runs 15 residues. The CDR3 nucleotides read TGTGCCAGCAGCCCAAGGACTAGCGGAACGGATGAGCAGTTCTTC. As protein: CASSPRTSGTDEQFF.

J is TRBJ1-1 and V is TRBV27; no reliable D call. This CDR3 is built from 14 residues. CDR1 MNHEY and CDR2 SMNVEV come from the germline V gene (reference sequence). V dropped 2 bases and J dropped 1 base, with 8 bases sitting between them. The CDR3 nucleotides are TGTGCCAGCAGTTTAGAACATCCGAACACTGAAGCTTTCTTT. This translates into CASSLEHPNTEAFF.

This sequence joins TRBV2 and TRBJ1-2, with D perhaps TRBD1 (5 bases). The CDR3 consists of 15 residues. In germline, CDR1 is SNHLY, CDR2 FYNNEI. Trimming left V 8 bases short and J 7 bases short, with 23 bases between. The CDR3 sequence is CASRLVGDSSLGYTF. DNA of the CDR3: TGTGCCAGCCGGCTCGTGGGCGACAGCTCTCTTGGCTACACCTTC.

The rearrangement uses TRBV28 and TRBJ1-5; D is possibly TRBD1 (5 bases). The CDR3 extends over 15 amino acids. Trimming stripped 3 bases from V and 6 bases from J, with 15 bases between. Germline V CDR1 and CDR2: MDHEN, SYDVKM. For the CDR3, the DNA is TGTGCCAGCAGTTTGGCAACAGGATTGGTTCAGCCCCAGCATTTT. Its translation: CASSLATGLVQPQHF.

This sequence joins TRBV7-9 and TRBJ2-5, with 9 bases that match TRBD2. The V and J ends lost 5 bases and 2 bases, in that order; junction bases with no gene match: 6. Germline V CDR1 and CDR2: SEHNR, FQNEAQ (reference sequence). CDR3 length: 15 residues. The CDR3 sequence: CASSPPTSGQETQYF. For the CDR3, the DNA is TGTGCCAGCAGCCCTCCGACTAGCGGACAAGAGACCCAGTACTTC.

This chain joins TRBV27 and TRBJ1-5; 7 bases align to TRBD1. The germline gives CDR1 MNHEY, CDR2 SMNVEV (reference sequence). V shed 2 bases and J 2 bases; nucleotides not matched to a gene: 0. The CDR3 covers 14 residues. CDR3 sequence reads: CASSLTGGNQPQHF. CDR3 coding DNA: TGTGCCAGCAGTTTAACAGGGGGCAATCAGCCCCAGCATTTT.

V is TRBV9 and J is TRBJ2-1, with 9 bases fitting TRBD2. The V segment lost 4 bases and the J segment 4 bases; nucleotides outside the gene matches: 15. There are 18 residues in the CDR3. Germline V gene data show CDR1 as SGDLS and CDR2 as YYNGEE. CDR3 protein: CASSPEIGGRAKYNEQFF. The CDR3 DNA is TGTGCCAGCAGCCCGGAAATCGGCGGGAGGGCCAAGTACAATGAGCAGTTCTTC.

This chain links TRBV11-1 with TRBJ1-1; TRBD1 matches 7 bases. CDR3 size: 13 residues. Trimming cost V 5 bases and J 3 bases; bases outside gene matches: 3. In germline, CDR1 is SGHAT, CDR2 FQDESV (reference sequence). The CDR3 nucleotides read TGTGCCAGCAGCGACGGGACAGACACTGAAGCTTTCTTT. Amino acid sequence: CASSDGTDTEAFF.

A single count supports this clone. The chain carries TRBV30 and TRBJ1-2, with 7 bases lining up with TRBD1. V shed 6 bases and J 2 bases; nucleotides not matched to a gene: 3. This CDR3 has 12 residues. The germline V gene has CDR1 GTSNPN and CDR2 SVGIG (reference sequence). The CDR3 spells CACPQGNYGYTF. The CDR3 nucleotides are TGTGCCTGCCCACAGGGGAACTATGGCTACACCTTC.

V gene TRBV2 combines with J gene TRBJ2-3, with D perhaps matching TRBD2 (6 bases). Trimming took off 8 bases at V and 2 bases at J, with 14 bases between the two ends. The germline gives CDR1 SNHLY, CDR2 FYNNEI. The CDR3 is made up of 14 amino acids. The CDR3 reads CASWGETNTDTQYF. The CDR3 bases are TGTGCCAGCTGGGGGGAGACAAACACAGATACGCAGTATTTT.

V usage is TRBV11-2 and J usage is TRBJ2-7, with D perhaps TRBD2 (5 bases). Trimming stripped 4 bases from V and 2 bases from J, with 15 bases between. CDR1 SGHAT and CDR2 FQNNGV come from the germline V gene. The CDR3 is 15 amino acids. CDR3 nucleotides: TGTGCCAGCAGCTCCGTGGCGGGCAGGACCTACGAGCAGTACTTC. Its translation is CASSSVAGRTYEQYF.

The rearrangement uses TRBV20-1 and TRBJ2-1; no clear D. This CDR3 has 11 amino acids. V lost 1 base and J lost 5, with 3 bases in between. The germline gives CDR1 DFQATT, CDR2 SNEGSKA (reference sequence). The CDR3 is CSARGNNEQFF. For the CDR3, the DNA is TGCAGTGCTAGAGGTAACAATGAGCAGTTCTTC.

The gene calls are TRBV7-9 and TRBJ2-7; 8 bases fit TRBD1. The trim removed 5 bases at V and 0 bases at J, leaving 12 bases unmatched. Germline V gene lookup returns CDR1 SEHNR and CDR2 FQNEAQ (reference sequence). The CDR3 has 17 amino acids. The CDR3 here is CASSPGQGSPISYEQYF. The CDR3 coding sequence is TGTGCCAGCAGCCCAGGACAGGGATCACCCATCTCCTACGAGCAGTACTTC.

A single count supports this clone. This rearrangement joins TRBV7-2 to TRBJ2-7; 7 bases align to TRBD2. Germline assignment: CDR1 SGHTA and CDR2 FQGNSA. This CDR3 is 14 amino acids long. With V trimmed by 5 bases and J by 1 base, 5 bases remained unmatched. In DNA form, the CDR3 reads TGTGCCAGCAGCCTTGGGACTACTTCCTACGAGCAGTACTTC. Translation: CASSLGTTSYEQYF.

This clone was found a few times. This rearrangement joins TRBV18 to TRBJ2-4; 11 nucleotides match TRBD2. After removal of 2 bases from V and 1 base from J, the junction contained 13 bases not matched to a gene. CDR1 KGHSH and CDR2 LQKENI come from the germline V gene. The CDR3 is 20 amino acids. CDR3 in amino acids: CASSPFFLAGGPGAKNIQYF. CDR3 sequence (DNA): TGTGCCAGCTCACCATTCTTTCTAGCGGGAGGCCCGGGGGCCAAAAACATTCAGTACTTC.

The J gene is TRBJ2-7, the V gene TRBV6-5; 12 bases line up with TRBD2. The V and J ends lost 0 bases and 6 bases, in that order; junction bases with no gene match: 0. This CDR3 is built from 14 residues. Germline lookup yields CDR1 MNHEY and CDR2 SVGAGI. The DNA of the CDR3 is TGTGCCAGCAGTTACTCGGGACTAGCGGGCGAGCAGTACTTC. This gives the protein CASSYSGLAGEQYF.

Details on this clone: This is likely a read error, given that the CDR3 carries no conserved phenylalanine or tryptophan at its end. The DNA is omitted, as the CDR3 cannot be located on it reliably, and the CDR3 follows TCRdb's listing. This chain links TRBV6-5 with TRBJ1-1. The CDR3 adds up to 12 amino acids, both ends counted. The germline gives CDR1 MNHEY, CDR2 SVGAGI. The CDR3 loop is CASSSAGTEALV.

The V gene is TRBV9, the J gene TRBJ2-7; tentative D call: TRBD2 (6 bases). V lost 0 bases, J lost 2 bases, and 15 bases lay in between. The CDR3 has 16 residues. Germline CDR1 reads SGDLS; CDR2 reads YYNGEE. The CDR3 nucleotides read TGTGCCAGCAGCGTAGAGCCGGGAGCATCCCCCTACGAGCAGTACTTC. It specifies CASSVEPGASPYEQYF. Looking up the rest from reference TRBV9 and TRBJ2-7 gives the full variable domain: DSGVTQTPKHLITATGQRVTLRCSPRSGDLSVYWYQQSLDQGLQFLIQYYNGEERAKGNILERFSAQQFPDLHSELNLSSLELGDSALYFCASSVEPGASPYEQYFGPGTRLTVT.

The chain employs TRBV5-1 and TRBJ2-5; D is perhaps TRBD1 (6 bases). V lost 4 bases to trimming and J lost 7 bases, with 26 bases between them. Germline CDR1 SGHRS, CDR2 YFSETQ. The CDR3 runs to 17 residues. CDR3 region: CASSPQSGAGFSGTQYF. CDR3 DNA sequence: TGCGCCAGCAGCCCTCAGTCAGGGGCAGGGTTTTCGGGGACCCAGTACTTC.

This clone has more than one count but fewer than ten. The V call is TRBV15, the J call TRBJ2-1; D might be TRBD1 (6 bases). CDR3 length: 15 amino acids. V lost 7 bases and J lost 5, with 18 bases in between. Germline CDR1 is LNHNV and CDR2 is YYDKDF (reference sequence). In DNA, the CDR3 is TGTGCCACCAATCCGGGACACGGAATCCACAATGAGCAGTTCTTC. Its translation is CATNPGHGIHNEQFF. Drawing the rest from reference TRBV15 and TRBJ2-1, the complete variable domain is DAMVIQNPRYQVTQFGKPVTLSCSQTLNHNVMYWYQQKSSQAPKLLFHYYDKDFNNEADTPDNFQSRRPNTSFCFLDIRSPGLGDTAMYLCATNPGHGIHNEQFFGPGTRLTVL.

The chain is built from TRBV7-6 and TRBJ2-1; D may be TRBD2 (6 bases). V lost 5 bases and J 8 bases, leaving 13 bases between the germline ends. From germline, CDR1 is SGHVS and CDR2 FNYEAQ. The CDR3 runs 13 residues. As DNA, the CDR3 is TGTGCCAGCAGCGCGTACTCGGGGGATGAGCAGTTCTTC. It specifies CASSAYSGDEQFF. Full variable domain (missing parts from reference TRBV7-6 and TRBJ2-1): GAGVSQSPRYKVTKRGQDVALRCDPISGHVSLYWYRQALGQGPEFLTYFNYEAQQDKSGLPNDRFSAERPEGSISTLTIQRTEQRDSAMYRCASSAYSGDEQFFGPGTRLTVL.

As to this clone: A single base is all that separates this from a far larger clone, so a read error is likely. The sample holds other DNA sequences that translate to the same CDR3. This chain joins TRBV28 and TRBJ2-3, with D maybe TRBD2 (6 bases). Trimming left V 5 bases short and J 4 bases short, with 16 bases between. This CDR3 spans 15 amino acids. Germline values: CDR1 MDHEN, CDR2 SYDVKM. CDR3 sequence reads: CASSQRERPPDTQYF. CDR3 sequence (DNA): TGTGCCAGCAGTCAACGGGAGCGACCCCCAGATACGCAGTATTTT.

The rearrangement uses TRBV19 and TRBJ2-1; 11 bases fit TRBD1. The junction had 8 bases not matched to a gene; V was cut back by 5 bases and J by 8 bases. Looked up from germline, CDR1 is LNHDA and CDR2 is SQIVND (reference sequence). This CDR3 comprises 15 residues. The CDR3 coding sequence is TGTGCCAGTAGTTCAACCGGGACAGGGGGGGATGAGCAGTTCTTC. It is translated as CASSSTGTGGDEQFF.

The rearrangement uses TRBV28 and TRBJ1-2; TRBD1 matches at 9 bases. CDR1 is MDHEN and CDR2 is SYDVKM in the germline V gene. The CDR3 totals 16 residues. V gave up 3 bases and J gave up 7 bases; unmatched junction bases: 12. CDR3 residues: CASSLGSQGARSGYTF. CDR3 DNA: TGTGCCAGCAGTTTGGGCTCACAGGGGGCGCGTAGTGGCTACACCTTC.

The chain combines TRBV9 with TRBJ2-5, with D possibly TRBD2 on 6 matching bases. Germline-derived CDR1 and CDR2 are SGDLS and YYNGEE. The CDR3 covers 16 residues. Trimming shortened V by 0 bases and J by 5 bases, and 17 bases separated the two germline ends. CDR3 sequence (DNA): TGTGCCAGCAGCGTAGGAGTAGCGGATAAATTTGAGACCCAGTACTTC. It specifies CASSVGVADKFETQYF.

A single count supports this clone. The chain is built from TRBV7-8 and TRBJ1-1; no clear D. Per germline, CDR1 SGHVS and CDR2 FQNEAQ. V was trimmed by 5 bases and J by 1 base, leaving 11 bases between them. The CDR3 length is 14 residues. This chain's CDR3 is CASSANWANTEAFF. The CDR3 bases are TGTGCCAGCAGCGCCAATTGGGCGAACACTGAAGCTTTCTTT.